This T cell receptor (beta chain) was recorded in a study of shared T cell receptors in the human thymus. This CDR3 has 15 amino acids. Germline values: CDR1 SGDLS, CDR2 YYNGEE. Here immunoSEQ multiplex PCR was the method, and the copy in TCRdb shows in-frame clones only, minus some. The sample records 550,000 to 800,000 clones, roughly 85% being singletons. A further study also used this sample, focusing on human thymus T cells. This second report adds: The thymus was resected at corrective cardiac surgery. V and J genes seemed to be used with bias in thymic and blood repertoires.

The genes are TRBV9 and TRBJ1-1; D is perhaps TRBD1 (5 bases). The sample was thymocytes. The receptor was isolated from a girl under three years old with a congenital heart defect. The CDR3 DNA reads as TGTGCGAGCGCCCGACATCGGGACGGGGGCACTGAAGCTTTCTTT. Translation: CASARHRDGGTEAFF.